A single sample gave rise to the 27 T cell receptor beta chains below, sequenced in a study of tumour-infiltrating T cells in Burkitt lymphoma. Profiling relied on immunoSEQ multiplex PCR, and the TCRdb table lists in-frame clones only, not all of them. The table includes 6,300 or so clones, roughly 9.1% detected once. The sequencing sample was made of tumor tissue. The origin of the receptors is a human donor with diffuse large B-cell lymphoma.

This clone occurred a few times. The chain employs TRBV18 and TRBJ2-7, with D perhaps TRBD1 (7 bases). Germline CDR1 is KGHSH and CDR2 is LQKENI. This CDR3 comprises 17 residues. V was cut by 6 bases and J by 3 bases, with 24 bases left in between. CDR3 in DNA: TGTGCCAGCTCCCTCTCGATACAGGGGAGGTTACTCTACGAGCAGTACTTC. Amino acids: CASSLSIQGRLLYEQYF.

This chain uses TRBV9 with TRBJ2-1; D is ambiguous. The CDR3 extends over 12 amino acids. In germline, CDR1 is SGDLS, CDR2 YYNGEE. Trimming shortened V by 2 bases and J by 8 bases, and 8 bases separated the two germline ends. CDR3 protein: CASSVFGDEQFF. CDR3 nucleotides: TGTGCCAGCAGCGTTTTCGGCGATGAGCAGTTCTTC.

In its sample, this clone was seen a few times. V usage is TRBV6-6 and J usage is TRBJ1-5, with TRBD1 identical over 7 bases. The CDR3 loop spans 16 amino acids. In germline, CDR1 is MNHNY, CDR2 SVGAGI (reference sequence). The J segment lost 0 bases and the V segment lost 7 bases, leaving 9 bases of the junction unmatched. The CDR3 protein is CASKQTGPYSNQPQHF. The CDR3 DNA follows: TGTGCCAGCAAACAGACAGGGCCCTATAGCAATCAGCCCCAGCATTTT.

V and J are TRBV2 and TRBJ2-1, with D perhaps TRBD1 or TRBD2 (5 bases each). V gave up 8 bases and J gave up 6 bases, with 20 bases separating them. The germline gives CDR1 SNHLY, CDR2 FYNNEI. CDR3 length: 15 amino acids. CDR3 residues: CASDETRGIGNEQFF. The CDR3 DNA is TGTGCCAGCGACGAGACGAGGGGAATCGGCAATGAGCAGTTCTTC.

This clone turned up a few times. The chain has TRBV2 and TRBJ2-7; D not resolved. Germline V gene lookup returns CDR1 SNHLY and CDR2 FYNNEI. The CDR3 extends over 12 amino acids. Trimming removed 6 bases from V and 6 bases from J, with 12 bases in between. This CDR3 is CASRTPPGEQYF. As DNA, the CDR3 is TGTGCCAGCAGGACCCCCCCGGGCGAGCAGTACTTC.

In its sample, this clone was seen a few times. The rearrangement uses TRBV4-2 and TRBJ1-4, with TRBD1 matching over 9 bases. The junction had 3 bases not matched to a gene; V was cut back by 4 bases and J by 6 bases. The CDR3 spans 14 residues. Looked up from germline, CDR1 is LGHNA and CDR2 is YNFKEQ. The CDR3 region is CASSPGQGHEKLFF. The CDR3 DNA reads TGTGCCAGCAGCCCGGGACAGGGTCATGAAAAACTGTTTTTT.

This rearrangement joins TRBV27 to TRBJ2-7; 7 bases match TRBD1. V lost 5 bases and J lost 3; bases outside the gene matches: 7. This CDR3 contains 14 residues. Germline CDR1 and CDR2: MNHEY and SMNVEV (reference sequence). For the CDR3, the DNA is TGTGCCAGCAGTGTGACAGGGCCGGGCTACGAGCAGTACTTC. Translation gives CASSVTGPGYEQYF.

This clone has a handful of counts. The rearrangement uses TRBV29-1 and TRBJ2-7, with D unresolved. Germline V gives CDR1 SQVTM, CDR2 ANQGSEA. The ends were cut back, 1 base at V and 0 bases at J, with 4 bases in the middle. The CDR3 has 12 amino acids. The CDR3 loop is CSVEGSSYEQYF. CDR3 nucleotide sequence: TGCAGCGTTGAAGGGAGCTCCTACGAGCAGTACTTC.

This clone appeared a few times. This rearrangement joins TRBV9 to TRBJ2-7, with 10 bases aligning to TRBD2. Germline assignment: CDR1 SGDLS and CDR2 YYNGEE. V shed 3 bases and J 2 bases; nucleotides not matched to a gene: 11. The CDR3 contains 17 residues. CDR3 DNA: TGTGCCAGCAGCGAACCCGCCCTAGCGGGGGCTACCTACGAGCAGTACTTC. Translated, it gives CASSEPALAGATYEQYF.

This clone showed up just a few times. The chain recombines TRBV4-1 with TRBJ1-4; TRBD1 agrees at 8 bases. Germline CDR1 reads MGHRA; CDR2 reads YSYEKL. This CDR3 has 17 amino acids. The V gene end was trimmed by 4 bases and the J gene end by 8 bases; junction bases not matched to a gene: 15. CDR3 in DNA: TGCGCCAGCAGCCCCTACGACCTGGACAGGGTAGGCGAAAAACTGTTTTTT. It encodes CASSPYDLDRVGEKLFF.

The chain couples TRBV6-1 to TRBJ1-1; the D is unclear. The germline V and J ends were trimmed by 2 bases and 5 bases, with 15 bases remaining between them. Germline V gene sequence: CDR1 MNHNS, CDR2 SASEGT. CDR3 length: 15 residues. CDR3 residues: CASSESPFRQTEAFF. Here the CDR3 DNA reads TGTGCCAGCAGTGAAAGTCCGTTCAGGCAGACTGAAGCTTTCTTT.

V usage is TRBV10-1 and J usage is TRBJ1-4; TRBD1 agrees at 7 bases. The CDR3 spans 16 residues. CDR1 is WNHNN and CDR2 is SYGVQD in the germline V gene (reference sequence). V lost 0 bases to trimming and J lost 10 bases; unmatched junction nucleotides: 11. CDR3 amino acids: CASSESGDSARAKLFF. CDR3 DNA: TGCGCCAGCAGTGAGTCGGGGGACAGCGCAAGGGCAAAACTGTTTTTT.

The rearrangement joins TRBV15 to TRBJ1-6, with a tentative D call TRBD1 (6 bases). Trimming removed 5 bases at V and 7 bases at J, with 15 bases between. Germline V gene lookup returns CDR1 LNHNV and CDR2 YYDKDF (reference sequence). The CDR3 is made up of 15 amino acids. The CDR3 nucleotides read TGTGCCACCAGCGGCCGGAGCCAGGGGAATTCACCCCTCCACTTT. It codes for CATSGRSQGNSPLHF.

The CDR3 here is CSAKLNEQFF. CDR3 in DNA: TGCAGTGCTAAATTGAACGAGCAGTTCTTC. The genes are TRBV20-1 and TRBJ2-1; D is ambiguous. The CDR3 totals 10 residues. Deletions cut 4 bases from V and 10 bases from J, with 8 bases between. From germline, CDR1 is DFQATT and CDR2 SNEGSKA (reference sequence).

This clone came up a few times. This chain links TRBV6-6 with TRBJ1-1; D is undetermined. V lost 5 bases and J lost 6, with 13 bases in between. The CDR3 is 13 residues long. Germline CDR1 MNHNY, CDR2 SVGAGI (reference sequence). The CDR3 here is CASSPPASPEAFF. The CDR3 bases are TGTGCCAGCAGTCCCCCGGCAAGTCCTGAAGCTTTCTTT.

Only a few counts were recorded for this clone. V is TRBV12-5 and J is TRBJ2-5; TRBD2 aligns across 7 bases. Germline V gene lookup returns CDR1 LGHNT and CDR2 FRNRAP. This CDR3 is 17 amino acids long. J lost 4 bases, V lost 3 bases, and 14 bases had no gene match. CDR3 nucleotide sequence: TGTGCTAGTGGTTTCACCTCCGGGACTACCCAGGGAGAGACCCAGTACTTC. Translation gives CASGFTSGTTQGETQYF.

This clone was seen a few times. The chain is built from TRBV4-3 and TRBJ1-2; D remains ambiguous. Germline CDR1 LGHNA, CDR2 YSLEER. V gave up 1 base and J gave up 4 bases, with 13 bases separating them. This CDR3 comprises 15 residues. The CDR3 DNA sequence: TGCGCCAGCAGCCAAGGGACGGGCGTAATCTATGGCTACACCTTC. This sequence encodes CASSQGTGVIYGYTF.

In its sample, this clone was seen a few times. The chain carries TRBV7-9 and TRBJ1-1, with D unresolved. CDR1 and CDR2 (germline): SEHNR, FQNEAQ (reference sequence). Between the trimmed V and J ends, which lost 2 bases and 7 bases, there was a span of 8 bases. The CDR3 runs to 12 residues. In nucleotides, the CDR3 is TGTGCCAGCAGCTTAATCGCGGGTGAAGCTTTCTTT. Its protein is CASSLIAGEAFF.

The rearrangement uses TRBV19 and TRBJ1-1; 8 bases agree with TRBD1. This CDR3 region has 14 residues. The V segment lost 3 bases and the J segment 4 bases; nucleotides outside the gene matches: 4. Per the germline V gene, CDR1 is LNHDA and CDR2 is SQIVND (reference sequence). CDR3 amino acids: CASSMSRGLTEAFF. In DNA, the CDR3 is TGTGCCAGTAGTATGTCCAGGGGGCTCACTGAAGCTTTCTTT.

The chain is built from TRBV19 and TRBJ2-7, with D possibly being TRBD1 (5 bases). There are 13 residues in the CDR3. Trimming pared 3 bases from V and 0 bases from J, leaving 6 bases between. Germline V gene sequence: CDR1 LNHDA, CDR2 SQIVND (reference sequence). The CDR3 here is CASSIDSSYEQYF. The DNA for the CDR3 is TGTGCCAGTAGTATCGACAGCTCCTACGAGCAGTACTTC.

This clone was detected a few times. The chain joins TRBV6-5 to TRBJ2-7; TRBD1 is a possible D gene (6 bases). V was shortened by 4 bases and J by 2 bases, with 12 bases between the two germline ends. Per germline, CDR1 MNHEY and CDR2 SVGAGI. This CDR3 is 14 amino acids long. This chain's CDR3 is CASSSTGSPYEQYF. In DNA form, the CDR3 reads TGTGCCAGCAGTTCCACAGGGAGTCCCTACGAGCAGTACTTC.

The V and J genes are TRBV6-5 and TRBJ2-5; D remains unclear. The J call may be incorrect, as the DNA end agrees better with TRBJ2-7. There are 14 residues in the CDR3. Germline V gene lookup returns CDR1 MNHEY and CDR2 SVGAGI. The CDR3 sequence: CASSYFGGSYEQYF. CDR3 DNA: TGTGCCAGCAGTTACTTTGGCGGATCCTACGAGCAGTACTTC.

The chain couples TRBV5-6 to TRBJ2-7; D is unclear. The CDR3 sequence is 13 residues long. Germline CDR1 SGHDT, CDR2 YYEEEE. Trimming removed 3 bases at V and 3 bases at J, with 10 bases between. CDR3 DNA: TGTGCCAGCAGCTCAGATTGGCACTACGAGCAGTACTTC. It codes for CASSSDWHYEQYF. The whole variable domain, remainder taken from reference TRBV5-6 and TRBJ2-7, is DAGVTQSPTHLIKTRGQQVTLRCSPKSGHDTVSWYQQALGQGPQFIFQYYEEEERQRGNFPDRFSGHQFPNYSSELNVNALLLGDSALYLCASSSDWHYEQYFGPGTRLTVT.

The V gene is TRBV5-1, the J gene TRBJ1-1, with 11 nucleotides matching TRBD1. The V segment lost 4 bases and the J segment 4 bases; nucleotides outside the gene matches: 3. CDR3 length: 14 amino acids. Looked up from germline, CDR1 is SGHRS and CDR2 is YFSETQ. The CDR3 nucleotides read TGCGCCAGCAGCGGGGGGACAGGGGGCACTGAAGCTTTCTTT. Translation: CASSGGTGGTEAFF.

This clone came up a few times. The CDR3 here is CASNLGAYNSPLHF. CDR3 in DNA: TGTGCCAGTAACCTAGGGGCCTATAATTCACCCCTCCACTTT. The V gene is TRBV19, the J gene TRBJ1-6, with D maybe TRBD1 (5 bases). This CDR3 spans 14 amino acids. Germline V gene lookup returns CDR1 LNHDA and CDR2 SQIVND (reference sequence). The V and J ends lost 7 bases and 2 bases respectively, with 9 bases between them.

The gene calls are TRBV7-9 and TRBJ1-5; 7 nucleotides agree with TRBD1. Germline CDR1 is SEHNR and CDR2 is FQNEAQ (reference sequence). CDR3 size: 15 residues. V lost 5 bases and J lost 5; bases outside the gene matches: 9. The CDR3 is CASSPRGGADQPQHF. The CDR3 coding sequence is TGTGCCAGCAGCCCGAGAGGGGGCGCGGATCAGCCCCAGCATTTT.

This clone was counted a few times. The chain employs TRBV28 and TRBJ2-3; no clear D. V lost 6 bases and J 0 bases, leaving 4 bases between the germline ends. The V gene's germline CDR1 is MDHEN and CDR2 SYDVKM. The CDR3 is made up of 12 amino acids. The CDR3 loop is CASRGSTDTQYF. The CDR3 DNA sequence: TGTGCCAGCAGGGGGAGCACAGATACGCAGTATTTT.